These 18 T cell receptor beta chains were sequenced from one sample in a study of identical twins. One entry per CDR3 protein results from TCRdb running MiXCR on the 5' RACE reads. The repertoire holds 550,000 to 800,000 distinct CDR3 sequences, about 7% seen once, with over 1.5% in the top ten. These data were likewise used in another study, on yellow fever vaccine responses in identical twins.

Specimen: PBMCs. The receptors shown here come from a woman younger than 30 in good health.

The table lists this clonotype with many counts. The CDR3 reads CSARAVEQYV. CDR3 bases: TGCAGTGCTAGAGCCGTCGAGCAGTACGTC. The chain carries TRBV20-1 and TRBJ2-7, with D unresolved. Germline CDR1 reads DFQATT; CDR2 reads SNEGSKA (reference sequence). The CDR3 extends over 10 amino acids. Trimming took off 1 base at V and 6 bases at J, with 4 bases between the two ends.

The genes are TRBV12-5 and TRBJ2-1, with TRBD1 as a possible D gene (5 bases). The germline V and J ends were trimmed by 7 bases and 0 bases, with 16 bases remaining between them. The CDR3 runs to 16 residues. Germline lookup yields CDR1 LGHNT and CDR2 FRNRAP. CDR3 sequence (DNA): TGTGCTAGTGCCAACCGCAGGGTTAGCTCCTACAATGAGCAGTTCTTC. This sequence encodes CASANRRVSSYNEQFF.

This clonotype was observed at least ten times. The CDR3 DNA follows: TGTGCCAGCAGTCCACTAGCGAGCAATGAGCAGTTCTTC. It codes for CASSPLASNEQFF. The V and J genes are TRBV2 and TRBJ2-1, with 7 bases that match TRBD2. The CDR3 sequence is 13 residues long. Germline values: CDR1 SNHLY, CDR2 FYNNEI. V gave up 5 bases and J gave up 6 bases; unmatched junction bases: 4. Using reference TRBV2 and TRBJ2-1 for the parts outside the CDR3, the full variable domain is EPEVTQTPSHQVTQMGQEVILRCVPISNHLYFYWYRQILGQKVEFLVSFYNNEISEKSEIFDDQFSVERPDGSNFTLKIRSTKLEDSAMYFCASSPLASNEQFFGPGTRLTVL.

The table lists this clonotype with a few counts. A read error may produce the germline difference seen at one junction end. The chain is built from TRBV5-1 and TRBJ2-1, with D maybe TRBD2 (6 bases). The CDR3 contains 15 residues. Germline V gene data show CDR1 as SGHRS and CDR2 as YFSETQ. The CDR3 is CASTLEGKGYNEQFF. The CDR3 DNA follows: TGCGCCAGCACCTTGGAGGGTAAGGGCTACAATGAGCAGTTCTTC.

This clonotype was recorded a few times. The V call is TRBV20-1, the J call TRBJ2-1; TRBD2 agrees at 11 bases. Germline V gives CDR1 DFQATT, CDR2 SNEGSKA (reference sequence). V was pared by 0 bases and J by 2 bases, with 12 bases of the junction left unmatched. This CDR3 region has 19 residues. CDR3 amino acids: CSARDSRASGGRTYNEQFF. CDR3 sequence (DNA): TGCAGTGCTAGAGATTCGAGGGCTAGCGGGGGGCGGACCTACAATGAGCAGTTCTTC.

Ten or more counts support this clonotype. V gene TRBV6-5 combines with J gene TRBJ1-1; 7 bases are shared with TRBD1. Germline loops: CDR1 MNHEY, CDR2 SVGAGI. V shed 6 bases, J shed 8 bases, and the junction held 3 bases outside the gene matches. This CDR3 has 11 residues. Here the CDR3 reads CASRRTGEAFF. CDR3 in DNA: TGTGCCAGCAGACGGACAGGCGAAGCTTTCTTT.

The rearrangement uses TRBV6-1 and TRBJ2-5; tentatively, D is TRBD1 (5 bases). V lost 7 bases and J lost 0, with 12 bases in between. The CDR3 covers 14 residues. The germline gives CDR1 MNHNS, CDR2 SASEGT. CDR3 DNA: TGTGCCAGCACCCGTCAGGGCTACCAAGAGACCCAGTACTTC. The encoded protein is CASTRQGYQETQYF.

This clonotype came up many times. The chain uses TRBV12-3 or TRBV12-4 and TRBJ2-2, with 11 bases identical to TRBD2. The CDR3 runs to 16 residues. J was trimmed by 0 bases and V by 8 bases; bases with no gene match: 5. In nucleotides, the CDR3 is TGTGCCAGCGCTAGCGGGAGGAGAGCGAACACCGGGGAGCTGTTTTTT. This translates into CASASGRRANTGELFF.

This clonotype was seen many times. The chain couples TRBV29-1 to TRBJ2-6, with TRBD2 matching over 10 bases. The CDR3 length is 15 residues. The V gene's germline CDR1 is SQVTM and CDR2 ANQGSEA. The trim removed 6 bases at V and 0 bases at J, leaving 2 bases unmatched. The CDR3 nucleotides are TGCAGCGTACTAGCGGGATTCTCTGGGGCCAACGTCCTGACTTTC. The encoded protein is CSVLAGFSGANVLTF. Together with reference TRBV29-1 and TRBJ2-6, the CDR3 gives the full variable domain: SAVISQKPSRDICQRGTSLTIQCQVDSQVTMMFWYRQQPGQSLTLIATANQGSEATYESGFVIDKFPISRPNLTFSTLTVSNMSPEDSSIYLCSVLAGFSGANVLTFGAGSRLTVL.

The chain uses TRBV6-5 and TRBJ2-7; 7 nucleotides line up with TRBD1. Looked up from germline, CDR1 is MNHEY and CDR2 is SVGAGI. The CDR3 contains 14 residues. With 4 bases clipped from V and 1 base from J, the junction kept 4 bases outside the gene matches. The CDR3 sequence: CASSWTGPSYEQYF. The CDR3, as DNA: TGTGCCAGCAGTTGGACAGGCCCTTCCTACGAGCAGTACTTC.

The chain links TRBV4-1 to TRBJ2-7, with no clear D. Germline V gene data show CDR1 as MGHRA and CDR2 as YSYEKL. V lost 4 bases and J lost 3, with 10 bases in between. The CDR3 totals 13 residues. The CDR3 DNA follows: TGCGCCAGCAGCCTCATCTCGGGCTACGAGCAGTACTTC. Translation: CASSLISGYEQYF.

The chain recombines TRBV12-3 or TRBV12-4 with TRBJ2-5, with 9 bases that match TRBD2. The CDR3 spans 16 residues. The junction had 7 bases not matched to a gene; V was cut back by 3 bases and J by 2 bases. CDR3 protein: CASSLLRLADQETQYF. In DNA form, the CDR3 reads TGTGCCAGCAGTTTGCTGAGACTAGCGGATCAAGAGACCCAGTACTTC.

The chain joins TRBV6-5 to TRBJ2-7; 9 bases agree with TRBD1. J was trimmed by 0 bases and V by 0 bases; bases with no gene match: 9. This CDR3 is 18 amino acids long. Germline-derived CDR1 and CDR2 are MNHEY and SVGAGI. The CDR3 DNA reads TGTGCCAGCAGTTACTCCCGGACAGGGGCAACTAGCTCCTACGAGCAGTACTTC. This gives the protein CASSYSRTGATSSYEQYF.

The gene calls are TRBV5-1 and TRBJ2-7, with D perhaps assigned TRBD1 or TRBD2 (5 bases each). The CDR3 sequence is 14 residues long. The V gene lost 4 bases and the J gene lost 2 bases, with 13 bases spanning the gap. The V gene's germline CDR1 is SGHRS and CDR2 YFSETQ. The CDR3 DNA is TGCGCCAGCAGCCTCGGGACGAATCCCTACGAGCAGTACTTC. Its translation: CASSLGTNPYEQYF.

This clonotype was recorded a few times. The chain combines TRBV5-1 with TRBJ2-7; D is undetermined. Germline CDR1 reads SGHRS; CDR2 reads YFSETQ. The CDR3 sequence is 15 residues long. The germline V and J ends were trimmed by 0 bases and 0 bases, with 10 bases remaining between them. This CDR3 reads CASSLVSESSYEQYF. The CDR3 DNA reads as TGCGCCAGCAGCTTGGTGTCGGAAAGCTCCTACGAGCAGTACTTC.

The chain uses TRBV5-1 and TRBJ2-2; a weak D match, TRBD1 (6 bases). The CDR3 consists of 15 residues. CDR1 is SGHRS and CDR2 is YFSETQ in the germline V gene. Deletions cut 3 bases from V and 4 bases from J, with 13 bases between. The DNA for the CDR3 is TGCGCCAGCAGCTCCAGGGGTTTTGGCACCGGGGAGCTGTTTTTT. Translating it yields CASSSRGFGTGELFF.

This clonotype was observed at least ten times. This chain joins TRBV9 and TRBJ2-5; tentatively, D is TRBD1 or TRBD2 (5 bases each). V dropped 4 bases and J dropped 5 bases, with 15 bases sitting between them. Germline CDR1 is SGDLS and CDR2 is YYNGEE. The length of the CDR3 is 14 residues. The CDR3 loop is CASSQTGTGETQYF. In DNA, the CDR3 is TGTGCCAGCAGCCAAACGGGGACGGGGGAGACCCAGTACTTC.

This chain uses TRBV5-1 with TRBJ1-1; a possible D gene is TRBD1 (6 bases). Germline loops: CDR1 SGHRS, CDR2 YFSETQ. The V end lost 2 bases, the J end lost 5 bases, and 16 bases lay between the germline ends. This CDR3 region has 15 residues. Written as DNA, the CDR3 is TGCGCCAGCAGCTTCGGGGGCAGGGGAATAACTGAAGCTTTCTTT. Translation: CASSFGGRGITEAFF.